This T cell receptor (beta chain) was sequenced during a study of shared clonotypes between healthy human individuals. Broader study findings: Rarefaction curves obtained for sorted subsets showed sequencing incomplete despite large depth. Clonotypes which were not shared had lower generation probabilities than clonotypes that all four donors shared.

Comment on this clone: Its antigen is unknown.

Replicate sorted-subset PCRs were loaded with roughly 190 ng DNA, tens of thousands of T cell genomes. TCRdb's copy holds only in-frame clones and misses some; the assay was immunoSEQ multiplex PCR. The sample holds some 980,000 clones, roughly 72% seen once. This CDR3 has 16 amino acids. Germline V gives CDR1 MDHEN, CDR2 SYDVKM. Trimming left V 5 bases short and J 1 base short, with 15 bases between. This receptor was identified in a man between 18 and 29 years old in good health. The chain combines TRBV28 with TRBJ2-1; D is undetermined. The sequencing sample was made of memory CD4+ T cells sorted from blood. Subset of the sample: CD45RA-negative fraction. The chain's CDR3 is CASSPPPARSYNEQFF. CDR3 sequence (DNA): TGTGCCAGCAGTCCACCTCCTGCGCGGTCCTACAATGAGCAGTTCTTC.